This T cell receptor beta chain was identified in a study of blood T cells in healthy people across ages. Study as a whole: For every two T cells, template switching captured about one barcoded beta molecule. Study-wide points: Because donor CMV status was unknown, expanded clonotype changes were possibly confounded. Diversity estimates drawn from one million T cells were deemed underestimates.

There are a few counts of this clonotype. Its specificity is unknown. The length of the CDR3 is 12 residues. Germline CDR1 is SNHLY and CDR2 is FYNNEI. With V trimmed by 7 bases and J by 9 bases, 5 bases remained unmatched. With a J-beta primer mix and a sample-barcoded 5' primer, a second PCR ran about 6 to 11 cycles. Each sample provided no less than 3 million CDR3-containing paired-end reads. TCRdb itself ran the 5' RACE reads through MiXCR, one entry per CDR3 protein. The sample has about 680,000 distinct CDR3 sequences; 49% are singletons. V is TRBV2 and J is TRBJ2-1, with 8 bases that match TRBD2. Sample: blood. The receptor comes from a woman in her fifties or sixties in good health. DNA of the CDR3: TGTGCCAGCACTAATAGCGGGACTGAGCAGTTCTTC. The encoded protein is CASTNSGTEQFF.